This TCR beta chain was sequenced in a study of T cell responses to AZD1222 COVID-19 vaccine (dated by TCRdb to the early 2020s). Broadly, across the study: A total of 233 trial participants underwent TCR sequencing, of whom 200 to 220 received two doses of AZD1222 and roughly 25 received two doses of the MenACWY control vaccine. Trial participants were enrolled by age into subgroups of 18-55, 56-69 and 70-plus years, and about 150, 27 and 61 TCR-sequenced participants, respectively, were included in these subgroups. Results the study describes overall, beyond this receptor: After two AZD1222 doses, both the breadth and the depth of spike-specific TCRs were significantly higher than at day 0 and than in MenACWY recipients. Epitopes outside the regions mutated in the B.1.351 and B.1.1.7 variants were reportedly recognized by nearly half of the unique spike-specific TCRs. The 56-69-year group was small, and its depth increase did not reach significance, likely because of low power. CD4 TCRs associated with the vaccine covered the entire spike protein, and the dominant responses were in regions 160-218 and 743-854. Participants were mostly white British, with more females than males. The authors suggested clonal diversity may have been underestimated. Conclusions about previously exposed vaccinees are limited, since just 6 or 7 AZD1222 recipients were seropositive for SARS-CoV-2 at baseline. Because no day 14 peak-response samples were available, repertoires were characterized only after the peak T cell response.

The germline V gene gives CDR1 as SQVTM and CDR2 as ANQGSEA. V is shortened by 8 bases, J by 1 base, and the region joining them spans 19 bases. The CDR3, from cysteine to phenylalanine, totals 15 residues. Only the CDR3 DNA is retained, 45 bases long and in frame from the first base. The CDR3 regions of human TCRbeta chains were subjected to immunosequencing. As for how the authors treated the data: TCRs in the repertoires were matched against a reference library of SARS-CoV-2-specific TCRs that had been generated with the MIRA antigen-specificity platform. Breadth meant the fraction of unique TCRs that were SARS-CoV-2-associated, whereas depth meant the fraction of total T cells that were SARS-CoV-2-associated. Using the MIRA data, each spike-specific TCR was mapped to the spike region that the TCR reacts to and placed in a CD4 or CD8 class. Log10-transformed breadth and depth values were compared by one-way ANOVA with Sidak's multiple comparisons tests. TCRdb provides this immuneACCESS table in a form limited to in-frame rearrangements. Some clones are lacking; in checked studies, under half of them reflect an unresolved V gene, and why the rest are absent is not known. V and J calls and clone size follow that table, whereas D and trimming were derived from the DNA. The sample table lists about 90,000 clones, roughly 85% of them with a count of one. The biggest ten clones account for roughly 4.5% of the sample.

The sample's time point, from its label and the paper: about 28 days (+/-7) after the second vaccine dose. AZD1222 recipients whose second dose came at about 4 weeks and those whose second dose came at about 12 weeks were combined into one group, since spike-specific TCR depth and breadth did not differ between the two schedules. The vaccinee samples were drawn from two UK trials, COV001 and COV002, one of which was a single-blind randomized controlled phase 2/3 trial testing AZD1222 (ChAdOx1 nCoV-19) in healthy adults. For TCRbeta chain sequencing, PBMC samples from trial participants were taken at day 0 and at day 28 after the second dose. Concerning this clone itself: No cognate antigen has been identified for it. No much larger clonotype is one base removed from it; base qualities were not supplied.

The receptor comes from an adult who received the AZD1222 COVID-19 vaccine. The sequence is built from TRBV29-1 and TRBJ2-3; the D gene remains uncertain. The sequenced sample was peripheral blood, obtained 28 days after the second AZD1222 dose. Read as DNA, the sequence is TGCAGCTCCTCCTCCCGGCCTATGGGCACAGATACGCAGTATTTT. Translated, this gives CSSSSRPMGTDTQYF.